The entry below gives a single T cell receptor beta chain sequence along with its context. The data derive from a study of blood T cell repertoires in COVID-19. Turning to the study itself: Both acute and convalescent COVID-19 samples were obtained from the United States, Italy and Spain. From T cells, B-cell-depleted T cells, or PBMCs came the material, which was cDNA or gDNA.

This CDR3 region has 16 residues. Per the original data handling: Reference gene primer amplification in the assay estimated nucleated cell counts. Measured with immunoSEQ multiplex PCR; TCRdb has only the in-frame clones, and not every one. V, J and clone size were drawn from that table, and D and trimming were deduced from the DNA. The table shows 250,000 or so clones, with 84% occurring only once. The sample was peripheral blood. The V gene is TRBV21-1, the J gene TRBJ1-5; TRBD1, as called in the table, went unchecked against the DNA. TRBV21-1 is a pseudogene segment. The TCR was taken from a man aged 60 to 75 with acute or convalescent COVID-19. In nucleotides, the CDR3 is TGTGCCAGCAGCAAAGCTGGCCAATATAGCAATCAGCCCCAGCATTTT. Amino acids: CASSKAGQYSNQPQHF.